The source of this TCR beta chain is a study of T cell repertoires in cytomegalovirus infection. Study background: The study used recently identified HLA-C-restricted and well-studied HLA-B-restricted CMV epitopes. CMV infection together with matching HLA type was indicated by public TCR beta signatures. Regarding the study as a whole: CMV carriers with the relevant HLA were identified by cumulative public TCR beta family frequency.

MiXCR was run by TCRdb on the reads, yielding one entry per CDR3 protein. The repertoire has about 830,000 distinct CDR3 sequences, roughly 33% of them found once; the top ten carry 9.5% to 15%. Worth noting for this clonotype: Its specificity is unknown.

This CDR3 contains 15 residues. From germline, CDR1 is MGHRA and CDR2 YSYEKL. Trimming took off 3 bases at V and 2 bases at J, with 11 bases between the two ends. Material: cultured CD8+ T cells from PBMCs, obtained from culture after CMV antigen stimulation. This receptor was obtained from a human donor in good health (CMV status not recorded). Some clones in this sample may be carry-over from other donors' samples. The chain couples TRBV4-1 to TRBJ1-5; no firm D call. The CDR3 loop reads CASSQAAGRNQPQHF. DNA for the CDR3: TGCGCCAGCAGCCAGGCCGCCGGACGCAATCAGCCCCAGCATTTT.